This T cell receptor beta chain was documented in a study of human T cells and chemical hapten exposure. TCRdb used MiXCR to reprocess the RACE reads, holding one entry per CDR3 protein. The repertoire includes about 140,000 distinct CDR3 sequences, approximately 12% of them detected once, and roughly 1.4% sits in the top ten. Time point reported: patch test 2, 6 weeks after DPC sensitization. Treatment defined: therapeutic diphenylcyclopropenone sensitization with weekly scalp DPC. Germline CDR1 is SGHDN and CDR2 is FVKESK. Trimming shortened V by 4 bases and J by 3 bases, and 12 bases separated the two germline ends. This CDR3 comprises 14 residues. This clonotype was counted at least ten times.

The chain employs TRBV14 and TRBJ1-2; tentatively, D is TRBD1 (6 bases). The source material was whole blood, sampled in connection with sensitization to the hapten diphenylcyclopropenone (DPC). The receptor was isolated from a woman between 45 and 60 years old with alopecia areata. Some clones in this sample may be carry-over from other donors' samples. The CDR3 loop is CASSRAAGDYGYTF. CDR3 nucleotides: TGTGCCAGCAGCCGGGCGGCAGGGGACTATGGCTACACCTTC.